These 26 T cell receptor beta chains originate from one sample sequenced in a study of T cell changes during pregnancy in multiple sclerosis. TCRdb keeps only in-frame clones here, not all; method: immunoSEQ multiplex PCR. The data show roughly 40,000 clones, roughly 94% seen once. The source material was peripheral blood, sampled in the third trimester of pregnancy. The receptors here all came from a female donor with multiple sclerosis, enrolled in a pregnancy study.

A single count supports this clone. The chain employs TRBV5-5 and TRBJ2-5; 11 bases map to TRBD2. Germline lookup yields CDR1 SGHKS and CDR2 YYEKEE (reference sequence). The trim removed 4 bases at V and 2 bases at J, leaving 7 bases unmatched. This CDR3 comprises 16 residues. The CDR3: CASSLPTSGRQETQYF. DNA for the CDR3: TGTGCCAGCAGCCTACCCACTAGCGGGAGACAAGAGACCCAGTACTTC.

This chain links TRBV20-1 with TRBJ2-7, with D maybe TRBD2 (5 bases). V dropped 5 bases and J dropped 12 bases, with 8 bases sitting between them. The CDR3 contains 8 residues. Germline CDR1 DFQATT, CDR2 SNEGSKA (reference sequence). DNA of the CDR3: TGCAGTGCTGGTACTAGGTACTTC. Translated: CSAGTRYF.

The chain couples TRBV6-6 to TRBJ2-4; perhaps TRBD1 as D (5 bases). Deletions cut 6 bases from V and 3 bases from J, with 12 bases between. CDR3 length: 14 amino acids. The germline V gene encodes CDR1 MNHNY and CDR2 SVGAGI (reference sequence). The CDR3 DNA reads TGTGCCAGCAGCCAGGGTGGGATCAAAAACATTCAGTACTTC. Its translation is CASSQGGIKNIQYF.

The chain is built from TRBV7-9 and TRBJ2-2; a possible D gene is TRBD1 (6 bases). V was cut by 4 bases and J by 5 bases, with 17 bases left in between. In germline, CDR1 is SEHNR, CDR2 FQNEAQ (reference sequence). This CDR3 spans 16 amino acids. CDR3 nucleotide sequence: TGTGCCAGCAGCTATTTAGAGGGACAAAGGACCGGGGAGCTGTTTTTT. Translated, it gives CASSYLEGQRTGELFF. The full variable domain, in which reference TRBV7-9 and TRBJ2-2 provide the parts outside the CDR3, is DTGVSQNPRHKITKRGQNVTFRCDPISEHNRLYWYRQTLGQGPEFLTYFQNEAQLEKSRLLSDRFSAERPKGSFSTLEIQRTEQGDSAMYLCASSYLEGQRTGELFFGEGSRLTVL.

The chain uses TRBV5-1 and TRBJ2-2; D unresolved. In germline, CDR1 is SGHRS, CDR2 YFSETQ. This CDR3 spans 14 amino acids. Trimming pared 4 bases from V and 2 bases from J, leaving 9 bases between. The CDR3 here is CASSPRLNTGELFF. In DNA, the CDR3 is TGCGCCAGCAGCCCGAGACTTAACACCGGGGAGCTGTTTTTT.

This clone has a handful of counts. The chain recombines TRBV18 with TRBJ1-6; a possible D gene is TRBD1 (6 bases). The CDR3 is made up of 13 amino acids. The V gene's germline CDR1 is KGHSH and CDR2 LQKENI. V shed 2 bases and J shed 8 bases, with 7 bases lying between them. CDR3 DNA: TGTGCCAGCTCACCAGGGGGCGATTCACCCCTCCACTTT. Translating it yields CASSPGGDSPLHF.

The chain couples TRBV7-9 to TRBJ1-4; the D is unclear. Germline V CDR1 and CDR2: SEHNR, FQNEAQ (reference sequence). The V end lost 4 bases, the J end lost 7 bases, and 7 bases lay between the germline ends. The CDR3 loop spans 12 amino acids. The CDR3 region has the DNA TGTGCCAGCAGCTCCACCAGTGAAAAACTGTTTTTT. Translation gives CASSSTSEKLFF.

The sample holds a few counts of this clone. The chain combines TRBV25-1 with TRBJ1-2; no clear D gene. CDR3 length equals 13 residues. Germline lookup yields CDR1 MGHDK and CDR2 SYGVNS. The V gene lost 2 bases and the J gene lost 3 bases, with 7 bases spanning the gap. The CDR3 sequence is CASSEDTDYGYTF. In DNA form, the CDR3 reads TGTGCCAGCAGTGAAGACACAGACTATGGCTACACCTTC.

The J gene is TRBJ2-7, the V gene TRBV27, with 9 nucleotides matching TRBD1. V trimming: 6 bases; J trimming: 3 bases; junction bases outside the gene matches: 9. The CDR3 extends over 15 amino acids. Looked up from germline, CDR1 is MNHEY and CDR2 is SMNVEV (reference sequence). CDR3 nucleotides: TGTGCCAGCAGGTCGACCGGGACAGGGAACTACGAGCAGTACTTC. Encoded protein: CASRSTGTGNYEQYF.

The chain is built from TRBV10-3 and TRBJ2-3; D is uncertain. The CDR3 runs 13 residues. Germline CDR1 is ENHRY and CDR2 is SYGVKD. Trimming took off 5 bases at V and 2 bases at J, with 8 bases between the two ends. CDR3 in amino acids: CAISPVPTDTQYF. CDR3 coding DNA: TGTGCCATCAGTCCGGTACCCACAGATACGCAGTATTTT.

This clone was observed once. This chain links TRBV19 with TRBJ2-5, with 7 bases identical to TRBD1. The better agreement between TRBJ2-7 and the DNA end casts doubt on the J call. Looked up from germline, CDR1 is LNHDA and CDR2 is SQIVND (reference sequence). The CDR3 length is 14 residues. CDR3 sequence (DNA): TGTGCCAGTAAACCGACAGGGAGCTCCTACGAGCAGTACTTC. It yields the protein CASKPTGSSYEQYF.

This clone was seen only once. The chain employs TRBV18 and TRBJ1-6, with TRBD1 as a possible D gene (6 bases). V gave up 3 bases and J gave up 7 bases, with 25 bases separating them. Germline V gene sequence: CDR1 KGHSH, CDR2 LQKENI. This CDR3 is 19 amino acids long. The CDR3 here is CASSPWGTTGKGRNSPLHF. DNA of the CDR3: TGTGCCAGCTCACCCTGGGGGACGACAGGCAAAGGGCGGAATTCACCCCTCCACTTT.

The chain is built from TRBV19 and TRBJ2-1, with 8 nucleotides matching TRBD2. The V gene end was trimmed by 6 bases and the J gene end by 1 base; junction bases not matched to a gene: 8. This CDR3 is 16 amino acids long. CDR1 and CDR2 from the germline V gene are LNHDA and SQIVND (reference sequence). The CDR3: CASSPRGLASYNEQFF. The CDR3 DNA reads as TGTGCCAGTAGCCCCCGTGGACTAGCTTCCTACAATGAGCAGTTCTTC.

The chain carries TRBV5-6 and TRBJ1-1; TRBD1 matches at 9 bases. The CDR3 has 15 residues. Trimming took 3 bases from V and 4 from J; bases not matched to a gene: 7. CDR1 and CDR2 from the germline V gene are SGHDT and YYEEEE. The CDR3, as DNA: TGTGCCAGCAGCTGGCTACAGGGGGCAGGCACTGAAGCTTTCTTT. Protein: CASSWLQGAGTEAFF. Filled out from reference TRBV5-6 and TRBJ1-1, the complete variable domain reads DAGVTQSPTHLIKTRGQQVTLRCSPKSGHDTVSWYQQALGQGPQFIFQYYEEEERQRGNFPDRFSGHQFPNYSSELNVNALLLGDSALYLCASSWLQGAGTEAFFGQGTRLTVV.

This chain joins TRBV11-3 and TRBJ1-3, with D hard to call. The CDR3 is made up of 15 amino acids. V lost 3 bases, J lost 1 base, and 10 bases lay in between. Germline V gene sequence: CDR1 SGHNT, CDR2 YENEEA. This chain's CDR3 is CASSFWRDSGNTIYF. CDR3 nucleotide sequence: TGTGCCAGCAGCTTCTGGAGGGATTCTGGAAACACCATATATTTT.

The V gene is TRBV6-6, the J gene TRBJ2-1; TRBD1 aligns across 9 bases. Germline V gives CDR1 MNHNY, CDR2 SVGAGI (reference sequence). The CDR3 is 15 residues long. With 7 bases clipped from V and 9 bases from J, the junction kept 13 bases outside the gene matches. The CDR3 protein is CASKRQGEAVGEQFF. Here the CDR3 DNA reads TGTGCCAGCAAAAGACAGGGGGAAGCGGTCGGTGAGCAGTTCTTC.

The chain uses TRBV9 and TRBJ2-1, with 7 positions matching TRBD2. The V gene end was trimmed by 2 bases and the J gene end by 9 bases; junction bases not matched to a gene: 8. CDR1 and CDR2 from the germline V gene are SGDLS and YYNGEE. CDR3 length: 14 amino acids. CDR3 nucleotide sequence: TGTGCCAGCAGCGTGCGGACTAGTCTCGGTGAGCAGTTCTTC. This gives the protein CASSVRTSLGEQFF.

The chain uses TRBV4-3 and TRBJ2-7, with D tentatively TRBD2 (5 bases). Looked up from germline, CDR1 is LGHNA and CDR2 is YSLEER. The V end was cut by 0 bases, the J end by 5 bases, with 14 bases between. This CDR3 contains 15 residues. CDR3 residues: CASSQDLAAFNEQYF. CDR3 bases: TGCGCCAGCAGCCAAGATCTAGCAGCGTTTAACGAGCAGTACTTC.

The chain is built from TRBV6-6 and TRBJ2-5; 8 bases fit TRBD1. Germline CDR1 reads MNHNY; CDR2 reads SVGAGI (reference sequence). V trimming: 5 bases; J trimming: 4 bases; junction bases outside the gene matches: 9. The CDR3 length is 15 residues. This CDR3 is CASSDRGPGVETQYF. In DNA, the CDR3 is TGTGCCAGCAGTGACAGGGGCCCGGGAGTAGAGACCCAGTACTTC.

V gene TRBV25-1 combines with J gene TRBJ1-2; no clear D. Trimming shortened V by 2 bases and J by 3 bases, and 16 bases separated the two germline ends. CDR1 and CDR2 (germline): MGHDK, SYGVNS. The CDR3 sequence is 16 residues long. CDR3 in DNA: TGTGCCAGCAGTGAAGCAGGAGGCAGGCTCTACTATGGCTACACCTTC. Encoded protein: CASSEAGGRLYYGYTF.

This chain connects TRBV9 to TRBJ2-1; 10 nucleotides line up with TRBD2. The V gene's germline CDR1 is SGDLS and CDR2 YYNGEE. The CDR3 totals 16 residues. V gave up 0 bases and J gave up 6 bases; unmatched junction bases: 6. CDR3 in amino acids: CASSVVQAGGSNEQFF. CDR3 coding DNA: TGTGCCAGCAGCGTAGTTCAAGCGGGGGGGAGCAATGAGCAGTTCTTC.

V and J are TRBV7-2 and TRBJ1-5, with 8 bases that match TRBD1. Germline trimming cut 2 bases from V and 2 bases from J; bases unmatched to any gene: 2. Germline CDR1 and CDR2: SGHTA and FQGNSA. CDR3 length: 15 residues. The chain's CDR3 is CASSLWGQGNQPQHF. The CDR3 nucleotides are TGTGCCAGCAGCTTATGGGGACAGGGCAATCAGCCCCAGCATTTT.

This chain links TRBV7-8 with TRBJ2-3, with 9 bases lining up with TRBD2. Germline CDR1 SGHVS, CDR2 FQNEAQ. The CDR3 sequence is 16 residues long. V shed 7 bases and J 2 bases; nucleotides not matched to a gene: 10. The CDR3 sequence is CASNLRAGGNTDTQYF. DNA of the CDR3: TGTGCCAGCAACCTACGGGCGGGGGGGAACACAGATACGCAGTATTTT.

The CDR3 here is CASSSAGDDYGYTF. CDR3 DNA sequence: TGTGCCAGCTCCAGCGCAGGGGATGACTATGGCTACACCTTC. The rearrangement joins TRBV18 to TRBJ1-2, with TRBD1 as a possible D gene (6 bases). There are 14 residues in the CDR3. The germline V gene has CDR1 KGHSH and CDR2 LQKENI. The V end lost 6 bases, the J end lost 3 bases, and 14 bases lay between the germline ends.

The CDR3 spells CASSLDGGNTIYF. CDR3 coding DNA: TGCGCCAGCAGCTTGGACGGGGGAAACACCATATATTTT. The chain employs TRBV5-1 and TRBJ1-3; D not resolved. CDR1 SGHRS and CDR2 YFSETQ come from the germline V gene. This CDR3 spans 13 amino acids. Trimming stripped 0 bases from V and 4 bases from J, with 5 bases between.

The chain uses TRBV2 and TRBJ1-3; D gene unclear. Per the germline V gene, CDR1 is SNHLY and CDR2 is FYNNEI. V was cut by 0 bases and J by 2 bases, with 8 bases left in between. The length of the CDR3 is 15 residues. The CDR3 bases are TGTGCCAGCAGTGAAGCGGCGACTCCTGGAAACACCATATATTTT. Translating gives CASSEAATPGNTIYF.